The T cell receptor beta chain under discussion was sequenced for a study of early T cells in non-severe SARS-CoV-2 infection. V was pared by 3 bases and J by 1 base, with 10 bases between. Germline CDR1 and CDR2: DFQATT and SNEGSKA (reference sequence). The CDR3 contains 14 residues. Attachment of unique molecular identifiers was made to individual cDNA molecules. MiXCR, run by TCRdb on the 5' RACE reads, gives a single entry per CDR3 protein. Among about 33,000 distinct CDR3 sequences listed, around 5.9% were seen once. The sample holds many counts of this clonotype. This sequence was found in an adult who was a healthcare worker with PCR-confirmed SARS-CoV-2 infection or an uninfected control (not recorded which). The chain links TRBV20-1 to TRBJ1-5; D possibly corresponds to TRBD1 (6 bases). The source material was whole blood. The CDR3 is CSASPDRSNQPQHF. In DNA form, the CDR3 reads TGCAGTGCTAGCCCGGACAGAAGCAATCAGCCCCAGCATTTT.